This record covers a single TCR beta chain. This entry belongs to a study of technical replicates of blood from several donors. The CDR3 spans 16 residues. Germline V CDR1 and CDR2: MNHEY, SVGAGI. V was clipped by 0 bases and J by 4 bases; unmatched bases: 7. The repertoire was sequenced with immunoSEQ multiplex PCR; TCRdb's copy has only in-frame clones and lacks some. This table holds tens of thousands of clones, approximately 95% found once. What was sequenced was T cells isolated from PBMCs. The receptor was isolated from a human donor in good health. V and J are TRBV6-5 and TRBJ2-5; 8 bases line up with TRBD2. DNA for the CDR3: TGTGCCAGCAGTTACTCGGTGACTAGCGCCCCAGAGACCCAGTACTTC. Its protein is CASSYSVTSAPETQYF.